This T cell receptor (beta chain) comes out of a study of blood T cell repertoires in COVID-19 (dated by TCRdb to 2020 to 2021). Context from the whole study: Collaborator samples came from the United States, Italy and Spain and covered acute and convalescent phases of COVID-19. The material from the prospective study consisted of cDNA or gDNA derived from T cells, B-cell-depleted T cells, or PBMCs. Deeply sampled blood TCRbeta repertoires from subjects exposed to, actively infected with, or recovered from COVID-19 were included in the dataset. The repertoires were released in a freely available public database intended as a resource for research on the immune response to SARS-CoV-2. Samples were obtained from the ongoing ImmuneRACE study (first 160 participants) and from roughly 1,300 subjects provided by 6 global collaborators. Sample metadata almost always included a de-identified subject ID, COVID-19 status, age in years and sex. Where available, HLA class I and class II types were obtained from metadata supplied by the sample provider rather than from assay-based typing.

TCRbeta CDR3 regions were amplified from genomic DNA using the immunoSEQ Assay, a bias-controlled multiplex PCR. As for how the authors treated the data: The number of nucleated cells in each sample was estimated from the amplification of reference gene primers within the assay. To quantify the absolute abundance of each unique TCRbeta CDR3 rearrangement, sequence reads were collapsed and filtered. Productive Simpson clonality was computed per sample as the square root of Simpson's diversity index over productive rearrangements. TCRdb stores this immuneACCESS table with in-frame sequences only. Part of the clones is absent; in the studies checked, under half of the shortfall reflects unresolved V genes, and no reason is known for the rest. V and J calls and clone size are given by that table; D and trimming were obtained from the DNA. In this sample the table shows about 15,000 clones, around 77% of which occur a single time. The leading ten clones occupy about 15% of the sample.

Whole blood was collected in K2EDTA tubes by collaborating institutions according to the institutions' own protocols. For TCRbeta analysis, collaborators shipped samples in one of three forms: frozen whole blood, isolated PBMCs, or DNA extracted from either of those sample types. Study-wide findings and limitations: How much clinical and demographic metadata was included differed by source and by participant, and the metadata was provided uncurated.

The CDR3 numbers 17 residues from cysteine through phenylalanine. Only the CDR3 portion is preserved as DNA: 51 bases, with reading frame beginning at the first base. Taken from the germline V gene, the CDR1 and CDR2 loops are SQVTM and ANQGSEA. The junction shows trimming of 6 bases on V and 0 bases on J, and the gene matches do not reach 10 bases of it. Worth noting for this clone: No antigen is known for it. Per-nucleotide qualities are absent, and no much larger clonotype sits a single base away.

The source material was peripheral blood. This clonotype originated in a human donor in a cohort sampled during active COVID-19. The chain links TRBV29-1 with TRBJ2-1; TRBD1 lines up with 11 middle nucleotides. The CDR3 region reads CSVDGQGAKSSYNEQFF. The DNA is TGCAGCGTAGACGGACAGGGGGCGAAGAGCTCCTACAATGAGCAGTTCTTC.